This entry describes one TCR beta chain. The target antigen is unknown. Assay: immunoSEQ multiplex PCR; the TCRdb copy retains only in-frame clones and omits some. This sample has about 86,000 clones; 85% to 90% occur once, and the top ten carry about 0.2%. The data belong to a study of OX40 agonist ivuxolimab in advanced cancers. As for the study in general: Administration of intravenous ivuxolimab to patients occurred every 2 weeks at 0.01 to 10 mg/kg.

The study, taken as a whole, reports: The CD4+ and CD8+ T cells in the blood had expanded clonally by week 6 at 0.1 to 3.0 mg/kg.

The sample in question was CD4+ or CD8+ T cells sorted from blood, obtained in a trial of the OX40 agonist ivuxolimab. This receptor was identified in an adult with an advanced solid tumor such as melanoma, head and neck, liver or kidney cancer.

The CDR3 reads CASGTGETQYF. Written as DNA, the CDR3 is TGTGCCAGCGGGACTGGTGAGACCCAGTACTTC. V gene TRBV6-5 combines with J gene TRBJ2-5; weak D call: TRBD2 (6 bases). The ends were cut back, 8 bases at V and 5 bases at J, with 9 bases in the middle. Germline V gene lookup returns CDR1 MNHEY and CDR2 SVGAGI. This CDR3 has 11 amino acids.